This T cell receptor (beta chain) was recorded in a study of CD8+CD57+ T cells in acquired aplastic anemia. Whole-study context: The average for DNA from sorted CD4+ and CD8+ cells was roughly 3 ug.

Selection for sequencing was limited to patients who had shown CD8+CD57+ cell expansion by flow cytometry. The patients, all of them, had severe acquired aplastic anemia. The CDR3 length is 15 residues. Germline assignment: CDR1 SGHVS and CDR2 FQNEAQ. Trimming left V 4 bases short and J 14 bases short, with 23 bases between. Genomic DNA, serving as template, underwent TCR beta VDJ and CDR3 profiling. TCRdb re-derived calls from the reads in MiXCR, one entry per CDR3 protein. The sample records 260,000 or so distinct CDR3 sequences, approximately 86% being singletons. The clonotype originates from a human donor with aplastic anemia. The gene calls are TRBV7-8 and TRBJ1-4; D unclear. The sequenced material came from sorted CD4+, CD8+, or CD8+CD57+ T cells (not recorded which) from PBMCs. This CDR3 is CASSWHPDAKANLFF. The CDR3 DNA follows: TGTGCCAGCAGCTGGCATCCAGACGCTAAAGCAAATCTGTTTTTT.